This TCR beta chain is from a study of glioma-infiltrating T cells after dendritic cell vaccination. Study overall: Dendritic cell vaccination trial patients had either newly diagnosed or recurrent glioblastoma. Treatment, given 2003 to 2012, was autologous tumor lysate-pulsed dendritic cell vaccination. Whole-study results and caveats: Patients with more pretreatment TILs had longer time to progression and survival. No direct clonality-survival link was found; a diverse polyclonal response may matter.

Assay used: immunoSEQ multiplex PCR; TCRdb lists only in-frame clones, some missing. The data hold under 100,000 clones, with 80% to 90% observed a single time. About this clone: Its antigen is currently unknown.

Sequences were derived from blood, sampled before dendritic cell vaccination. The TCR sequence derives from a human donor with glioblastoma.

In nucleotides, the CDR3 is TGTGCCAGCAGCTTAACGTCAGGGGAGCAGTACTTC. As protein: CASSLTSGEQYF. The chain links TRBV7-9 to TRBJ2-7; possible D gene TRBD1, 5 bases. The V gene's germline CDR1 is SEHNR and CDR2 FQNEAQ (reference sequence). There are 12 residues in the CDR3. V shed 2 bases and J shed 7 bases, with 9 bases lying between them.